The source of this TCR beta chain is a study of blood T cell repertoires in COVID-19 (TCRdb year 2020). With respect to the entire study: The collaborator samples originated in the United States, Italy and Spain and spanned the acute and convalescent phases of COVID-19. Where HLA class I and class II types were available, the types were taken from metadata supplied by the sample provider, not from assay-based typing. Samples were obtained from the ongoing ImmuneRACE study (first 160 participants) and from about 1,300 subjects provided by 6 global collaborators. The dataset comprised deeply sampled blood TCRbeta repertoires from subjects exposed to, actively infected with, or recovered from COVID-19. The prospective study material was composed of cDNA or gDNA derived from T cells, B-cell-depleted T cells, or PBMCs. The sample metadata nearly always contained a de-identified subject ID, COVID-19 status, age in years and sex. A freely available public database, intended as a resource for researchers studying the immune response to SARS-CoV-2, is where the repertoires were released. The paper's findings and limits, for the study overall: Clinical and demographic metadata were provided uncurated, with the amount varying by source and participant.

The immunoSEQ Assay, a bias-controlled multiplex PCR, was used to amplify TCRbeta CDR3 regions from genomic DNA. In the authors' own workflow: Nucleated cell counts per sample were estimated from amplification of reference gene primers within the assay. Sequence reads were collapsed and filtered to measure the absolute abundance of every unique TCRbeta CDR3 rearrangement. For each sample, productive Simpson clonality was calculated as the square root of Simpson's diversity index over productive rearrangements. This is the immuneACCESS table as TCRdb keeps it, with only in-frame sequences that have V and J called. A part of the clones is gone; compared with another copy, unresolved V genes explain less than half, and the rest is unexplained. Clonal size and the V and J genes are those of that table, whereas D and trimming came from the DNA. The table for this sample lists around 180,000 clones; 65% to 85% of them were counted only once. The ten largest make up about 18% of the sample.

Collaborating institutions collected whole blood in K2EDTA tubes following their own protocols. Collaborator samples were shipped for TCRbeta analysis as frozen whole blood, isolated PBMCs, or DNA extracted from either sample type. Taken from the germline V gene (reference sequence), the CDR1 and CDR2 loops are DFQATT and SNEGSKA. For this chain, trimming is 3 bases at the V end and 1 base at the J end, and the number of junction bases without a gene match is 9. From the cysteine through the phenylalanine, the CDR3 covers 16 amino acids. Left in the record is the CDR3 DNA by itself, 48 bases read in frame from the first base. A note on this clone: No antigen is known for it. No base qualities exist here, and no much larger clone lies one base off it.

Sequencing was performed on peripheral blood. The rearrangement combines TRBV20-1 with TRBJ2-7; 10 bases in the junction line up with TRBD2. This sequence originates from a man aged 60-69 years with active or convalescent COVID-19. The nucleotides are TGCAGTGCTAGTTGGCTAGCGGGAGTTCGGTCCTACGAGCAGTACTTC. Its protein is CSASWLAGVRSYEQYF.